Listed below are T cell receptor beta chains from one sample, sequenced in a study of blood T cells in healthy people across ages. Via MiXCR, TCRdb re-called the 5' RACE reads, giving one row per CDR3 protein. The sample includes 1 million or so distinct CDR3 sequences, more than 35% seen only once; the top ten take under 20%. The sample was blood. The receptors were sampled from a woman in her fifties or sixties in good health. Both conserved end residues are part of each CDR3. The D gene is left open where the match is weak. Clone size, where shown, is once, few, many, or a class for clones that have expanded.

len	d_gene	abundance	j_gene	v_gene	CDR3aa	CDR3nt
13	NA	NA	TRBJ1-5	TRBV10-2	CASSEGSGQPQHF	TGCGCCAGCAGTGAAGGGTCGGGTCAGCCCCAGCATTTT
14	TRBD2	few	TRBJ2-5	TRBV20-1	CSATKTSGSETQYF	TGCAGTGCCACTAAGACTAGCGGGAGTGAGACCCAGTACTTC
14	TRBD2	few	TRBJ2-1	TRBV29-1	CSVVSSGIYNEQFF	TGCAGCGTTGTGTCTAGCGGGATCTACAATGAGCAGTTCTTC
14	NA	NA	TRBJ1-1	TRBV9	CASSIQGQNTEAFF	TGTGCCAGCAGCATCCAGGGGCAGAACACTGAAGCTTTCTTT
12	NA	few	TRBJ2-1	TRBV20-1	CSARDWANEQFF	TGCAGTGCTAGAGATTGGGCGAATGAGCAGTTCTTC
13	NA	many	TRBJ2-1	TRBV20-1	CTASRASYNEQFF	TGCACCGCTTCGAGGGCCAGTTACAATGAGCAGTTCTTC
14	NA	few	TRBJ2-7	TRBV7-9	CASSPSGTDYEQYF	TGTGCCAGCAGCCCATCCGGGACGGACTACGAGCAGTACTTC
13	NA	few	TRBJ1-1	TRBV7-9	CASGTLPNTEAFF	TGTGCCAGCGGGACACTACCGAACACTGAAGCTTTCTTT
14	TRBD1	NA	TRBJ2-7	TRBV7-9	CASSSRTGRDEQYF	TGTGCCAGCAGCTCCAGGACAGGGCGCGACGAGCAGTACTTC
16	TRBD2	few	TRBJ2-1	TRBV5-1	CASSDSASGRSSEQFF	TGCGCCAGCTCTGACTCGGCTAGCGGGAGGAGTAGTGAGCAGTTCTTC
14	TRBD2	few	TRBJ2-7	TRBV10-3	CAISATSGRHEQYF	TGTGCCATCAGTGCTACTAGCGGGAGGCACGAGCAGTACTTC
13	NA	few	TRBJ1-6	TRBV2	CASTDRRDSPLHF	TGTGCCAGCACCGACAGGCGTGATTCACCCCTCCACTTT
16	TRBD1	few	TRBJ2-6	TRBV20-1	CSAVGQVRSGANVLTF	TGCAGTGCCGTTGGACAGGTCAGATCTGGGGCCAACGTCCTGACTTTC
14	NA	NA	TRBJ1-5	TRBV6-5	CASSPRDFAQPQHF	TGTGCCAGCAGTCCCCGGGACTTCGCTCAGCCCCAGCATTTT
15	TRBD1	NA	TRBJ2-5	TRBV20-1	CSARLTGAVKGTQYF	TGCAGTGCTAGGTTAACAGGGGCGGTAAAGGGGACCCAGTACTTC
13	NA	few	TRBJ2-7	TRBV15	CATVDLSSYEQYF	TGTGCCACCGTAGACCTTAGCTCCTACGAGCAGTACTTC
19	NA	NA	TRBJ2-7	TRBV20-1	CSARTFWSRITETTYEQYF	TGCAGTGCACGAACTTTTTGGTCTCGTATCACAGAGACTACATACGAGCAGTACTTC
14	TRBD2	NA	TRBJ2-3	TRBV30	CAWRRLAGTDTQYF	TGTGCCTGGAGGCGACTAGCGGGCACAGATACGCAGTATTTT
15	TRBD2	few	TRBJ2-7	TRBV6-5	CASSYFSGKTYEQYF	TGTGCCAGCAGTTACTTCAGCGGGAAAACCTACGAGCAGTACTTC
13	NA	few	TRBJ2-3	TRBV11-2	CASKAFYTDTQYF	TGTGCCAGCAAGGCCTTTTACACAGATACGCAGTATTTT
14	NA	few	TRBJ2-3	TRBV5-1	CASSLARQEDTQYF	TGCGCCAGCAGCTTGGCTCGGCAGGAGGATACGCAGTATTTT
13	NA	few	TRBJ1-2	TRBV7-2	CASSLVTNYGYTF	TGTGCCAGCAGCTTAGTCACTAACTATGGCTACACCTTC
14	NA	few	TRBJ2-3	TRBV11-2	CASSPDSWEDTQYF	TGTGCCAGCAGCCCGGACTCCTGGGAAGATACGCAGTATTTT
17	NA	NA	TRBJ1-4	TRBV6-1	CASGEAWMGATNEKLFF	TGTGCCAGCGGTGAAGCGTGGATGGGTGCAACTAATGAAAAACTGTTTTTT
14	NA	NA	TRBJ1-2	TRBV21-1	CASRDAGRIYGYTF	TGTGCCAGCCGGGACGCTGGACGGATCTATGGCTACACCTTC
12	NA	NA	TRBJ2-1	TRBV11-2	CASSLGDPSKFF	TGTGCCAGCAGCTTAGGCGACCCGTCTAAGTTCTTC
13	NA	NA	TRBJ2-3	TRBV10-3	CVGGGSSTDTQYF	TGTGTCGGCGGCGGGTCTAGCACAGATACGCAGTATTTT
16	NA	few	TRBJ2-3	TRBV29-1	CSVAGADYSFTDTQYF	TGCAGCGTTGCTGGTGCCGACTATTCGTTCACAGATACGCAGTATTTT
16	NA	NA	TRBJ2-7	TRBV15	CATSSQPGTSNNEQYF	TGTGCCACCAGCAGCCAACCCGGGACTTCTAACAATGAGCAGTACTTC
18	NA	NA	TRBJ2-6	TRBV7-2	CASSLAPLGGTGAYVLTF	TGTGCCAGCAGCTTAGCGCCCCTGGGCGGGACTGGGGCCTACGTCCTGACTTTC
15	NA	NA	TRBJ1-2	TRBV4-1	CASSQDGAEYYGYTF	TGCGCCAGCAGCCAAGATGGGGCGGAATACTATGGCTACACCTTC